The 30 T cell receptor beta chains presented below share a single source sample, sequenced in a study of blood T cell repertoires in COVID-19 (dated by TCRdb to 2018 to 2020). The library was obtained by the immunoSEQ multiplex PCR assay. As stored in TCRdb, this immuneACCESS dataset retains in-frame rearrangements with V and J assigned. A fraction of the clones does not appear; measured against another copy, unresolved V genes explain less than half of the discrepancy, and the remainder lacks a known reason. Recorded for this sample are some 370,000 clones; about four fifths of them occurred a single time. The ten largest make up about 4.9% of the sample. The sample was PBMCs or T cells enriched from blood (not recorded which). All receptors come from a woman between 50 and 59 years old who had recovered from COVID-19.

This sequence joins TRBV6-6 and TRBJ2-2, with 7 bases fitting TRBD1. Trimming cost V 2 bases and J 0 bases; bases outside gene matches: 0. There are 15 residues in the CDR3. Germline V CDR1 and CDR2: MNHNY, SVGAGI (reference sequence). CDR3 loop: CASSYQGANTGELFF. For the CDR3, the DNA is TGTGCCAGCAGTTACCAGGGGGCGAACACCGGGGAGCTGTTTTTT.

This clone turned up a few times. The chain recombines TRBV5-5 with TRBJ1-1; D remains ambiguous. This CDR3 is built from 11 residues. Trimming took 4 bases from V and 7 from J, leaving 8 bases between them. Germline V CDR1 and CDR2: SGHKS, YYEKEE (reference sequence). The CDR3 sequence: CASSGEIEAFF. CDR3 nucleotides: TGTGCCAGCAGCGGAGAGATTGAAGCTTTCTTT.

As to this clone: The same CDR3 is also encoded by other DNA sequences in this sample. The chain combines TRBV19 with TRBJ2-7, with 8 positions matching TRBD1. The CDR3 covers 14 residues. The germline V gene has CDR1 LNHDA and CDR2 SQIVND (reference sequence). V trimming: 3 bases; J trimming: 2 bases; junction bases outside the gene matches: 3. Here the CDR3 DNA reads TGTGCCAGTAGTATTGGACAGGGAGCCTACGAGCAGTACTTC. Amino acid sequence: CASSIGQGAYEQYF. Complete variable domain (other parts from reference TRBV19 and TRBJ2-7): DGGITQSPKYLFRKEGQNVTLSCEQNLNHDAMYWYRQDPGQGLRLIYYSQIVNDFQKGDIAEGYSVSREKKESFPLTVTSAQKNPTAFYLCASSIGQGAYEQYFGPGTRLTVT.

V is TRBV12-2 and J is TRBJ2-2; TRBD2 is the table's D call, not checked against the DNA. TRBV12-2 is tagged as a pseudogene. The CDR3 sequence is 19 residues long. The CDR3 DNA reads TGTGCAAGTCGCCCAACCAGGACCGGGGGAATCTTGAGTACCGGGGAGCTGTTTTTT. This translates into CASRPTRTGGILSTGELFF.

The V call is TRBV7-3, the J call TRBJ1-1; 9 bases are shared with TRBD1. The CDR3 sequence is 14 residues long. Germline CDR1 and CDR2: SGHTA and FQGTGA. V lost 5 bases and J lost 12; bases outside the gene matches: 13. DNA of the CDR3: TGTGCCAGCAGCCCCCAACCGGGACAGGGTAGAACTTTCTTT. Protein product: CASSPQPGQGRTFF.

The rearrangement uses TRBV19 and TRBJ1-1, with TRBD1 matching 9 bases. Germline CDR1 reads LNHDA; CDR2 reads SQIVND (reference sequence). This CDR3 region has 14 residues. The V and J ends lost 6 bases and 6 bases, in that order; junction bases with no gene match: 8. The CDR3 nucleotides read TGTGCCAGTAGCGTTATTACAGGGGGCTCTGAAGCTTTCTTT. This gives the protein CASSVITGGSEAFF.

The chain couples TRBV5-1 to TRBJ1-2, with D perhaps TRBD1 (5 bases). The V gene lost 4 bases and the J gene lost 4 bases, with 20 bases spanning the gap. This CDR3 is 16 amino acids long. Germline V lookup: CDR1 SGHRS, CDR2 YFSETQ. CDR3 residues: CASSPAVAGRLYGYTF. The CDR3 DNA is TGCGCCAGCAGCCCCGCTGTCGCAGGGCGCCTCTATGGCTACACCTTC.

The rearrangement links TRBV15 to TRBJ2-5; 7 nucleotides line up with TRBD2. The length of the CDR3 is 16 residues. With V trimmed by 5 bases and J by 1 base, 10 bases remained unmatched. Germline-derived CDR1 and CDR2 are LNHNV and YYDKDF (reference sequence). The CDR3 coding sequence is TGTGCCACCAGCCGCCGGGGGGTGGGGACCCAAGAGACCCAGTACTTC. This encodes CATSRRGVGTQETQYF.

This chain connects TRBV5-1 to TRBJ1-4; 8 bases fit TRBD1. V lost 3 bases, J lost 0 bases, and 1 base stayed unmatched. The CDR3 consists of 15 residues. Germline V gene sequence: CDR1 SGHRS, CDR2 YFSETQ. Here the CDR3 reads CASSSQGATNEKLFF. CDR3 coding DNA: TGCGCCAGCAGCTCACAGGGGGCAACTAATGAAAAACTGTTTTTT. The variable domain in full, completed from reference TRBV5-1 and TRBJ1-4, reads KAGVTQTPRYLIKTRGQQVTLSCSPISGHRSVSWYQQTPGQGLQFLFEYFSETQRNKGNFPGRFSGRQFSNSRSEMNVSTLELGDSALYLCASSSQGATNEKLFFGSGTQLSVL.

The gene calls are TRBV7-9 and TRBJ2-3; D is possibly TRBD2 (6 bases). Germline CDR1 is SEHNR and CDR2 is FQNEAQ (reference sequence). The ends were cut back, 5 bases at V and 4 bases at J, with 10 bases in the middle. The CDR3 has 13 amino acids. The CDR3 DNA sequence: TGTGCCAGCAGCCCGCGGGGACCAGATACGCAGTATTTT. Protein product: CASSPRGPDTQYF.

The chain links TRBV25-1 to TRBJ2-5; 9 bases match TRBD2. The CDR3 covers 13 residues. Germline CDR1 MGHDK, CDR2 SYGVNS. With V trimmed by 9 bases and J by 6 bases, 8 bases remained unmatched. CDR3 residues: CASRAGGSQTQYF. In DNA form, the CDR3 reads TGTGCCAGTAGAGCGGGGGGCAGTCAGACCCAGTACTTC.

V usage is TRBV29-1 and J usage is TRBJ1-5; D uncertain. Trimming left V 4 bases short and J 0 bases short, with 7 bases between. The CDR3 has 13 residues. Germline CDR1 and CDR2: SQVTM and ANQGSEA. The CDR3 region has the DNA TGCAGCGTTGCGGTAGATAGCAATCAGCCCCAGCATTTT. Translated, it gives CSVAVDSNQPQHF.

This rearrangement joins TRBV7-9 to TRBJ2-1; 7 bases match TRBD1. J was trimmed by 1 base and V by 6 bases; bases with no gene match: 9. Germline assignment: CDR1 SEHNR and CDR2 FQNEAQ (reference sequence). This CDR3 is built from 16 residues. The chain's CDR3 is CASRARGTPSYNEQFF. DNA for the CDR3: TGTGCCAGCAGAGCCAGGGGGACGCCGTCCTACAATGAGCAGTTCTTC.

The V call is TRBV3-1 (or the pseudogene TRBV3-2), the J call TRBJ2-3, with 8 bases lining up with TRBD1. This CDR3 has 15 residues. Germline CDR1 and CDR2: LGHDT and YNNKEL (reference sequence). J lost 5 bases, V lost 0 bases, and 4 bases had no gene match. The CDR3 region has the DNA TGTGCCAGCAGCCAAGATGGAACAGGGGGAGATACGCAGTATTTT. Protein: CASSQDGTGGDTQYF.

The rearrangement links TRBV7-9 to TRBJ1-2, with D possibly matching TRBD1 (6 bases). The CDR3 extends over 14 amino acids. V was pared by 5 bases and J by 2 bases, with 12 bases between. CDR1 and CDR2 (germline): SEHNR, FQNEAQ (reference sequence). The CDR3, as DNA: TGTGCCAGCAGCCAGGGGCAGGAAAACTATGGCTACACCTTC. Protein sequence: CASSQGQENYGYTF. Complete variable domain (other parts from reference TRBV7-9 and TRBJ1-2): DTGVSQNPRHKITKRGQNVTFRCDPISEHNRLYWYRQTLGQGPEFLTYFQNEAQLEKSRLLSDRFSAERPKGSFSTLEIQRTEQGDSAMYLCASSQGQENYGYTFGSGTRLTVV.

This clone occurred once. The genes are TRBV3-1 (or the pseudogene TRBV3-2) and TRBJ1-2; D is uncertain. The CDR3 sequence is 15 residues long. The germline CDR1 and CDR2 sequences are LGHDT and YNNKEL (reference sequence). The V end lost 5 bases, the J end lost 5 bases, and 18 bases lay between the germline ends. Here the CDR3 reads CASSASTSGKYGYTF. Here the CDR3 DNA reads TGTGCCAGCAGCGCGAGTACCTCAGGTAAATATGGCTACACCTTC.

The CDR3 region has the DNA TGTGCCAGCAGCCCACTCTCAGACAGGGCTATAGGCGAGCAGTACTTC. Translating it yields CASSPLSDRAIGEQYF. The chain recombines TRBV7-9 with TRBJ2-7, with 7 bases identical to TRBD1. J lost 6 bases, V lost 5 bases, and 16 bases had no gene match. The CDR3 is 16 amino acids. Germline V gene lookup returns CDR1 SEHNR and CDR2 FQNEAQ (reference sequence).

Only one count was recorded for this clone. This sequence joins TRBV18 and TRBJ2-7, with D perhaps matching TRBD2 (5 bases). Between the trimmed V and J ends, which lost 0 bases and 1 base, there was a span of 37 bases. Per the germline V gene, CDR1 is KGHSH and CDR2 is LQKENI. The CDR3 has 24 residues. CDR3 in DNA: TGTGCCAGCTCACCACCGGTTTTTTTTGCCCCTTCGGGGTTGCCCCGGTACGGTTCCTACGAGCAGTACTTC. Amino acid sequence: CASSPPVFFAPSGLPRYGSYEQYF.

The CDR3 DNA reads TGTGCCAGCAGCGAGCACGAAGAGCAGTTCTTC. Protein: CASSEHEEQFF. The chain recombines TRBV9 with TRBJ2-1, with unresolved D. V was trimmed by 3 bases and J by 10 bases, leaving 8 bases between them. Germline V gene sequence: CDR1 SGDLS, CDR2 YYNGEE. The CDR3 contains 11 residues.

This clone was counted a few times. The rearrangement links TRBV7-9 to TRBJ1-2, with a weak D call TRBD1 (5 bases). CDR1 is SEHNR and CDR2 is FQNEAQ in the germline V gene (reference sequence). This CDR3 spans 16 amino acids. Trimming took off 7 bases at V and 6 bases at J, with 24 bases between the two ends. CDR3 in amino acids: CASTKTGRGRQDGYTF. The CDR3 coding sequence is TGTGCCAGCACCAAAACTGGGAGGGGTCGTCAGGATGGCTACACCTTC.

The chain links TRBV28 to TRBJ2-3, with 8 bases fitting TRBD2. Per germline, CDR1 MDHEN and CDR2 SYDVKM. Trimming took 6 bases from V and 5 from J; bases not matched to a gene: 19. The CDR3 length is 18 residues. The CDR3: CASSRRVAGILQGDTQYF. For the CDR3, the DNA is TGTGCCAGCAGCCGTAGGGTAGCGGGGATCCTGCAGGGAGATACGCAGTATTTT.

The V and J genes are TRBV18 and TRBJ1-1; 7 bases map to TRBD1. With V trimmed by 3 bases and J by 1 base, 5 bases remained unmatched. CDR1 and CDR2 (germline): KGHSH, LQKENI. CDR3 size: 15 residues. In nucleotides, the CDR3 is TGTGCCAGCTCACCCCCACAGGGGTGGAACACTGAAGCTTTCTTT. Its protein product is CASSPPQGWNTEAFF.

The gene calls are TRBV11-3 and TRBJ2-2; 7 nucleotides line up with TRBD1. The CDR3 loop spans 17 amino acids. Trimming cost V 5 bases and J 5 bases; bases outside gene matches: 14. Germline lookup yields CDR1 SGHNT and CDR2 YENEEA. CDR3 region: CASSHDEMTGRTGELFF. The CDR3 nucleotides read TGTGCCAGCAGCCATGACGAAATGACAGGGCGGACCGGGGAGCTGTTTTTT.

V gene TRBV19 combines with J gene TRBJ2-1, with TRBD2 identical over 10 bases. The CDR3 is made up of 14 amino acids. Per germline, CDR1 LNHDA and CDR2 SQIVND (reference sequence). Germline trimming cut 7 bases from V and 1 base from J; bases unmatched to any gene: 1. CDR3 amino acids: CASKLAGSYNEQFF. The CDR3 DNA sequence: TGTGCCAGTAAACTAGCGGGATCCTACAATGAGCAGTTCTTC.

The chain recombines TRBV5-1 with TRBJ2-1, with 9 positions matching TRBD2. CDR3 length: 15 amino acids. The germline V gene has CDR1 SGHRS and CDR2 YFSETQ. Trimming removed 4 bases from V and 4 bases from J; junction bases left unmatched: 6. Here the CDR3 DNA reads TGCGCCAGCAGCCCACTAGCGGGTGAATACAATGAGCAGTTCTTC. As protein: CASSPLAGEYNEQFF.

The V gene is TRBV9, the J gene TRBJ1-2, with a tentative D call TRBD1 (6 bases). Deletions cut 5 bases from V and 4 bases from J, with 15 bases between. Germline V gene sequence: CDR1 SGDLS, CDR2 YYNGEE. The CDR3 sequence is 14 residues long. The CDR3 DNA reads TGTGCCAGCAGTGACAGGTTCGGCGGCTATGGCTACACCTTC. Translated, it gives CASSDRFGGYGYTF.

CDR3: CAIRPSLITQPPHGLAGATDTQYF. In DNA form, the CDR3 reads TGTGCCATCAGGCCCTCGCTGATCACCCAGCCACCCCATGGACTAGCGGGGGCCACAGATACGCAGTATTTT. The chain uses TRBV10-3 and TRBJ2-3; 13 positions match TRBD2. The trim removed 6 bases at V and 2 bases at J, leaving 29 bases unmatched. The CDR3 consists of 24 residues. The germline V gene encodes CDR1 ENHRY and CDR2 SYGVKD.

Points on this clone: A clone one base away is much larger, so this may be a read error. The chain recombines TRBV7-9 with TRBJ2-7; 7 bases match TRBD1. The CDR3 extends over 14 amino acids. V lost 3 bases and J lost 0; bases outside the gene matches: 2. From germline, CDR1 is SEHNR and CDR2 FQNEAQ (reference sequence). CDR3 protein: CASSLGQSSYEQYF. CDR3 sequence (DNA): TGTGCCAGCAGCTTGGGACAGAGCTCCTACGAGCAGTACTTC.

Points on this clone: Other DNA sequences of this sample code for an identical CDR3. The DNA of the CDR3 is TGTGCCAGCAGCTTGGGACAGGGTAACTATGGCTACACCTTC. This codes for CASSLGQGNYGYTF. The chain joins TRBV5-4 to TRBJ1-2; 7 bases agree with TRBD1. Germline lookup yields CDR1 SGHNT and CDR2 YYREEE (reference sequence). Trimming removed 0 bases from V and 1 base from J; junction bases left unmatched: 0. The CDR3 spans 14 residues.

The chain is built from TRBV11-1 and TRBJ2-5, with D possibly matching TRBD1 (5 bases). The CDR3 contains 14 residues. V lost 5 bases, J lost 4 bases, and 14 bases lay in between. CDR1 SGHAT and CDR2 FQDESV come from the germline V gene (reference sequence). The CDR3 DNA is TGTGCCAGCAGCCCTCAGACAGAGAGAGAGACCCAGTACTTC. The encoded protein is CASSPQTERETQYF.